A single sample gave rise to the 23 T cell receptor beta chains below, sequenced in a study of identical twins. TCRdb re-called the 5' RACE reads through MiXCR, storing one row per CDR3 protein. The data contain 350,000 or so distinct CDR3 sequences, 8.5% to 10% of them singletons. The specimen was naive T cells sorted from blood. The receptors derive from a woman aged 45-60 years in good health.

CDR3 amino acids: CASSTGVAIQETQYF. The DNA of the CDR3 is TGTGCCAGTAGTACCGGGGTCGCGATCCAAGAGACCCAGTACTTC. The chain employs TRBV19 and TRBJ2-5, with D possibly TRBD2 on 5 matching bases. V was pared by 4 bases and J by 1 base, with 13 bases between. From germline, CDR1 is LNHDA and CDR2 SQIVND (reference sequence). There are 15 residues in the CDR3.

About this clonotype itself: A much more abundant neighbour one base away suggests this may be a read error. No conserved phenylalanine or tryptophan is present at the end of the CDR3, so a read error is the likely explanation. The chain has TRBV7-6 and TRBJ1-2, with D tentatively TRBD1 (5 bases). The germline V and J ends were trimmed by 6 bases and 3 bases, with 20 bases remaining between them. The germline gives CDR1 SGHVS, CDR2 FNYEAQ. The CDR3 runs to 16 residues. This CDR3 reads CASRPGGWDRDYGYTY. The CDR3 DNA follows: TGTGCCAGCAGACCCGGGGGGTGGGATCGAGACTATGGCTACACCTAC.

The chain couples TRBV20-1 to TRBJ2-7; no firm D call. The CDR3 contains 12 residues. The V gene's germline CDR1 is DFQATT and CDR2 SNEGSKA (reference sequence). V gave up 3 bases and J gave up 3 bases, with 9 bases separating them. The CDR3 sequence is CSASPPGYEQYF. The CDR3 DNA follows: TGCAGTGCTAGCCCCCCGGGCTACGAGCAGTACTTC.

In its sample, this clonotype was seen many times. This chain connects TRBV20-1 to TRBJ2-1, with D perhaps TRBD2 (6 bases). CDR1 and CDR2 (germline): DFQATT, SNEGSKA (reference sequence). The CDR3 contains 13 residues. V was shortened by 5 bases and J by 3 bases, with 11 bases between the two germline ends. The DNA for the CDR3 is TGCAGTGCTGGTAGCGGATTCTACAATGAGCAGTTCTTC. Translated, it gives CSAGSGFYNEQFF.

This chain links TRBV20-1 with TRBJ2-1; 9 bases fit TRBD2. CDR3 size: 14 residues. V shed 5 bases and J 4 bases; nucleotides not matched to a gene: 6. CDR1 is DFQATT and CDR2 is SNEGSKA in the germline V gene (reference sequence). For the CDR3, the DNA is TGCAGTGCTCCTCTAGCGGGATCATACAATGAGCAGTTCTTC. Translating gives CSAPLAGSYNEQFF.

In this sample, this clonotype turned up many times. A read error may produce the germline difference seen at one junction end. This chain connects TRBV5-1 to TRBJ2-2, with 8 bases fitting TRBD2. The CDR3 is 15 residues long. Germline-derived CDR1 and CDR2 are SGHRS and YFSETQ. The CDR3 region has the DNA TGTGCCAGCAGTTTAGCGGCGGGAGGAACCGGGGAGCTGTTTTTT. Its protein is CASSLAAGGTGELFF.

This clonotype appeared a few times. The rearrangement uses TRBV20-1 and TRBJ2-7; 12 bases map to TRBD2. CDR3 size: 15 residues. Germline V CDR1 and CDR2: DFQATT, SNEGSKA (reference sequence). V was clipped by 0 bases and J by 11 bases; unmatched bases: 11. The CDR3 DNA reads as TGCAGTGCTAGAGATCCTCCCGGACTAGCGGGAAGGGAGTACTTC. Translating it yields CSARDPPGLAGREYF.

This clonotype was counted a few times. This chain connects TRBV20-1 to TRBJ2-2; a weak D match, TRBD2 (7 bases). This CDR3 is built from 13 residues. V was clipped by 3 bases and J by 5 bases, with 10 bases between them. CDR1 and CDR2 (germline): DFQATT, SNEGSKA (reference sequence). The CDR3 spells CSARKGGTGELFF. CDR3 sequence (DNA): TGCAGTGCTAGGAAGGGGGGGACCGGGGAGCTGTTTTTT.

This clonotype was seen more than once but under ten times. The V and J genes are TRBV11-2 and TRBJ2-4; tentative D call: TRBD2 (5 bases). There are 15 residues in the CDR3. Trimming removed 0 bases from V and 7 bases from J, with 13 bases in between. Germline CDR1 reads SGHAT; CDR2 reads FQNNGV. The CDR3 loop reads CASSLDPGVGNIQYF. In nucleotides, the CDR3 is TGTGCCAGCAGCTTAGATCCCGGGGTGGGGAACATTCAGTACTTC. Together with reference TRBV11-2 and TRBJ2-4, the CDR3 gives the full variable domain: EAGVAQSPRYKIIEKRQSVAFWCNPISGHATLYWYQQILGQGPKLLIQFQNNGVVDDSQLPKDRFSAERLKGVDSTLKIQPAKLEDSAVYLCASSLDPGVGNIQYFGAGTRLSVL.

This clonotype turned up a few times. The chain is built from TRBV24-1 and TRBJ2-3; 8 bases fit TRBD2. Germline V lookup: CDR1 KGHDR, CDR2 SFDVKD. The CDR3 is 14 amino acids. J was trimmed by 6 bases and V by 4 bases; bases with no gene match: 5. As DNA, the CDR3 is TGTGCCACCAGTGAAGTAGCGGGACTTGATACGCAGTATTTT. Its protein is CATSEVAGLDTQYF.

This clonotype was detected ten times or more. This chain links TRBV11-3 with TRBJ2-2; D gene unclear. Germline CDR1 and CDR2: SGHNT and YENEEA. V lost 3 bases and J 7 bases, leaving 9 bases between the germline ends. CDR3 length: 13 amino acids. The DNA of the CDR3 is TGTGCCAGCAGCTTTTGGTTGGTCGGGGAGCTGTTTTTT. Translation: CASSFWLVGELFF.

Many counts were recorded for this clonotype. CDR3 region: CASSFASPLRVNQPQHF. The CDR3 DNA reads TGTGCCAGCAGTTTTGCCAGTCCCTTGAGGGTCAATCAGCCCCAGCATTTT. V gene TRBV27 combines with J gene TRBJ1-5; D gene unclear. Between the trimmed V and J ends, which lost 3 bases and 3 bases, there was a span of 18 bases. Germline loops: CDR1 MNHEY, CDR2 SMNVEV (reference sequence). The CDR3 totals 17 residues.

CDR3 residues: CASGSIPLAPYTGELFF. As DNA, the CDR3 is TGTGCTAGTGGTTCGATCCCACTAGCGCCTTACACCGGGGAGCTGTTTTTT. The V and J genes are TRBV12-5 and TRBJ2-2, with 7 bases identical to TRBD2. This CDR3 region has 17 residues. The germline gives CDR1 LGHNT, CDR2 FRNRAP. The ends lost 4 bases at V and 3 bases at J; junction bases unmatched: 11.

CDR3 amino acids: CAWNVGTSGSYEQYF. CDR3 nucleotide sequence: TGTGCCTGGAACGTCGGGACTAGCGGATCCTACGAGCAGTACTTC. The rearrangement uses TRBV30 and TRBJ2-7; 11 bases line up with TRBD2. Germline CDR1 and CDR2: GTSNPN and SVGIG (reference sequence). J was trimmed by 1 base and V by 4 bases; bases with no gene match: 6. The CDR3 covers 15 residues.

This rearrangement joins TRBV3-1 to TRBJ2-1, with D possibly being TRBD1 (5 bases). Germline V lookup: CDR1 LGHDT, CDR2 YNNKEL (reference sequence). V was cut by 0 bases and J by 4 bases, with 10 bases left in between. The CDR3 length is 15 residues. The chain's CDR3 is CASSQDLDRYNEQFF. CDR3 nucleotides: TGTGCCAGCAGCCAAGACCTAGACAGATACAATGAGCAGTTCTTC.

This clonotype has more than one count but fewer than ten. This chain joins TRBV6-5 and TRBJ2-2; possibly TRBD2 for D (7 bases). V lost 0 bases and J lost 1, with 9 bases in between. Germline CDR1 reads MNHEY; CDR2 reads SVGAGI. This CDR3 spans 16 amino acids. As DNA, the CDR3 is TGTGCCAGCAGTTACTCTAGGGGGGGGAACACCGGGGAGCTGTTTTTT. It encodes CASSYSRGGNTGELFF.

This clonotype was observed many times. This chain connects TRBV24-1 to TRBJ2-2, with 11 bases fitting TRBD2. This CDR3 has 17 residues. The germline V gene encodes CDR1 KGHDR and CDR2 SFDVKD. V shed 4 bases and J 5 bases; nucleotides not matched to a gene: 8. In nucleotides, the CDR3 is TGTGCCACCAGTGACCCGACTAGCGGGATCGGGACCGGGGAGCTGTTTTTT. Protein product: CATSDPTSGIGTGELFF.

The chain links TRBV28 to TRBJ1-1, with D uncertain. This CDR3 has 14 amino acids. V was shortened by 7 bases and J by 0 bases, with 12 bases between the two germline ends. Germline V gives CDR1 MDHEN, CDR2 SYDVKM. CDR3 DNA sequence: TGTGCCAGCAATTCTGGGGAGCTGAACACTGAAGCTTTCTTT. This gives the protein CASNSGELNTEAFF.

This clonotype was observed at least ten times. The rearrangement links TRBV12-3 or TRBV12-4 to TRBJ1-1; no clear D. Trimming took 3 bases from V and 4 from J, leaving 12 bases between them. The CDR3 has 14 amino acids. CDR3 coding DNA: TGTGCCAGCAGTTTCCGCTACGGAGGCACTGAAGCTTTCTTT. This sequence encodes CASSFRYGGTEAFF.

This clonotype was seen more than once but under ten times. The rearrangement joins TRBV12-3 or TRBV12-4 to TRBJ2-5, with TRBD1 identical over 8 bases. The V gene end was trimmed by 2 bases and the J gene end by 2 bases; junction bases not matched to a gene: 10. The CDR3 consists of 17 residues. CDR3 sequence reads: CASSLFAGTGDQETQYF. CDR3 in DNA: TGTGCCAGCAGTTTATTTGCTGGGACAGGAGATCAAGAGACCCAGTACTTC.

This clonotype was seen a few times. The chain joins TRBV7-9 to TRBJ2-5, with 7 positions matching TRBD2. Unmatched junction bases numbered 6, after V lost 4 bases and J lost 4 bases. Germline V lookup: CDR1 SEHNR, CDR2 FQNEAQ (reference sequence). The CDR3 consists of 14 residues. CDR3 sequence: CASSSRDYLETQYF. CDR3 DNA: TGTGCCAGCAGCTCCCGGGACTACCTAGAGACCCAGTACTTC. Based on the CDR3 plus reference TRBV7-9 and TRBJ2-5, the full variable domain is DTGVSQNPRHKITKRGQNVTFRCDPISEHNRLYWYRQTLGQGPEFLTYFQNEAQLEKSRLLSDRFSAERPKGSFSTLEIQRTEQGDSAMYLCASSSRDYLETQYFGPGTRLLVL.

This clonotype was counted ten times or more. The chain has TRBV12-3 or TRBV12-4 and TRBJ2-1; 9 bases line up with TRBD1. The CDR3 is made up of 15 amino acids. The J segment lost 3 bases and the V segment lost 7 bases, leaving 7 bases of the junction unmatched. CDR3 residues: CASNTGTGNYNEQFF. The CDR3 DNA follows: TGTGCCAGCAACACCGGGACAGGGAACTACAATGAGCAGTTCTTC.

This chain joins TRBV3-1 and TRBJ2-1; 14 bases agree with TRBD2. V shed 4 bases, J shed 8 bases, and the junction held 13 bases outside the gene matches. Germline V gene data show CDR1 as LGHDT and CDR2 as YNNKEL (reference sequence). This CDR3 has 18 residues. CDR3 nucleotides: TGTGCCAGCAGCCCCCCCGGGACTAGCGGGAGATTGGCATATGAGCAGTTCTTC. Amino acid sequence: CASSPPGTSGRLAYEQFF.